The T cell receptor beta chain described here comes from a study of blood T cell repertoires in COVID-19. V lost 0 bases and J lost 1, with 11 bases in between. The germline V gene encodes CDR1 MGHRA and CDR2 YSYEKL. This CDR3 is built from 16 residues. This clone was counted a single time. Authors' processing steps: Counts of nucleated cells, estimated from reference gene primer amplification, were obtained. Data came from immunoSEQ multiplex PCR; TCRdb stores just in-frame clones and leaves some out. V and J calls and clone size are given by that table; D and trimming were obtained from the DNA. Of 160,000 or so clones in the sample, around 80% were seen once.

The sequenced material came from peripheral blood. The chain uses TRBV4-1 and TRBJ2-3; a weak D match, TRBD2 (5 bases). The TCR sequence derives from a man aged 65 to 79 with active or convalescent COVID-19. The CDR3 loop reads CASSQDTGLRTDTQYF. As DNA, the CDR3 is TGCGCCAGCAGCCAAGATACCGGACTGCGCACAGATACGCAGTATTTT.